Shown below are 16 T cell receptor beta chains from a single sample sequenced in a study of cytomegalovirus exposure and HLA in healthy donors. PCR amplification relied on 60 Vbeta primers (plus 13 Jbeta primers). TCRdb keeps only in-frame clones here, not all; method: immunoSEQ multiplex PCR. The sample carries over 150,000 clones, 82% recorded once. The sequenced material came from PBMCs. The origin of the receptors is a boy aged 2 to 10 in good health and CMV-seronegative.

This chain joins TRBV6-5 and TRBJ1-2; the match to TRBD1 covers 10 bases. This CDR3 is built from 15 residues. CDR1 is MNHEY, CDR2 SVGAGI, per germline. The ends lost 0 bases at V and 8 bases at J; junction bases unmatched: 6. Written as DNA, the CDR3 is TGTGCCAGCAGTTACTCCCCGGGACAGGGGAACGGCTACACCTTC. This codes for CASSYSPGQGNGYTF.

The CDR3: CASSGQGNRIYEQYF. The CDR3 DNA reads TGCGCCAGCAGTGGACAGGGTAATAGAATCTACGAGCAGTACTTC. The chain has TRBV10-2 and TRBJ2-7; TRBD1 agrees at 7 bases. V dropped 4 bases and J dropped 3; count of bases not matched to a gene: 9. The germline CDR1 and CDR2 sequences are WSHSY and SAAADI. The CDR3 runs to 15 residues.

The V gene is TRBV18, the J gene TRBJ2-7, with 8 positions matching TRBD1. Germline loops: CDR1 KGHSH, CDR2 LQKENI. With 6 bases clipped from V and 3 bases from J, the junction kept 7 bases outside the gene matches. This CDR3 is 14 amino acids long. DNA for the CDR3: TGTGCCAGCTCCCGGACAGGGTTTAACTACGAGCAGTACTTC. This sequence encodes CASSRTGFNYEQYF.

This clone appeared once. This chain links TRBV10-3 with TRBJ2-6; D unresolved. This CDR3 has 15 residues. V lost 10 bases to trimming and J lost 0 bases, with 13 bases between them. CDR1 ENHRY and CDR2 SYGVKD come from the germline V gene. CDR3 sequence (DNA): TGTGCCACCGGCCGGGTGGTCTCTGGGGCCAACGTCCTGACTTTC. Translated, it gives CATGRVVSGANVLTF.

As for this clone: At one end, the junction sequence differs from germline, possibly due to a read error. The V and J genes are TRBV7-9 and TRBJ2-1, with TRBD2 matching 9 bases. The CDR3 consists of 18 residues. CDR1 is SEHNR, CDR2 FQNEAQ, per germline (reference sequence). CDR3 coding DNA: TGTGCCGGCAGCCCACTCCGCGGTCAGCGGGGGGACTACAATGAGCAGTTCTTC. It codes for CAGSPLRGQRGDYNEQFF.

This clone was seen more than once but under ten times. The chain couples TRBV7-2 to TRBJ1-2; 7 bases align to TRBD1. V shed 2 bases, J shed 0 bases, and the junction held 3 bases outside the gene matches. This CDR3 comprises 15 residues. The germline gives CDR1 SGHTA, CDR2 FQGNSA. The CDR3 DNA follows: TGTGCCAGCAGCTTACAGGGGGGATCTAACTATGGCTACACCTTC. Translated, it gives CASSLQGGSNYGYTF.

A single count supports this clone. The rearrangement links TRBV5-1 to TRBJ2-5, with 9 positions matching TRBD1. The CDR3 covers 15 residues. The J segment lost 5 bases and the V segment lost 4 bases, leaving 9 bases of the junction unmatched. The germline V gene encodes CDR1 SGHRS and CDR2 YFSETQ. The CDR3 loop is CASSPTGGRRETQYF. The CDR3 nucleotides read TGCGCCAGCAGCCCGACAGGGGGTAGGAGGGAGACCCAGTACTTC.

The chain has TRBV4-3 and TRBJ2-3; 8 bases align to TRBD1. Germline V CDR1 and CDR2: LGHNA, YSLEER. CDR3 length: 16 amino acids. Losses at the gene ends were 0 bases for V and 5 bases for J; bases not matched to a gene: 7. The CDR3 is CASSQDPRGPVDTQYF. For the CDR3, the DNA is TGCGCCAGCAGCCAAGATCCCAGGGGGCCGGTAGATACGCAGTATTTT.

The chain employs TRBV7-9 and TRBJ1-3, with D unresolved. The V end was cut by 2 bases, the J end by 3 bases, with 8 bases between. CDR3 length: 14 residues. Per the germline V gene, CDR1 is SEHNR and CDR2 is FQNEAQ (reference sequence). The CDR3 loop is CASSLSRVGNTIYF. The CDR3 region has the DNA TGTGCCAGCAGCTTAAGCCGGGTTGGAAACACCATATATTTT. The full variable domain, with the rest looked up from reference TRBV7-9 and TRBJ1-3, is DTGVSQNPRHKITKRGQNVTFRCDPISEHNRLYWYRQTLGQGPEFLTYFQNEAQLEKSRLLSDRFSAERPKGSFSTLEIQRTEQGDSAMYLCASSLSRVGNTIYFGEGSWLTVV.

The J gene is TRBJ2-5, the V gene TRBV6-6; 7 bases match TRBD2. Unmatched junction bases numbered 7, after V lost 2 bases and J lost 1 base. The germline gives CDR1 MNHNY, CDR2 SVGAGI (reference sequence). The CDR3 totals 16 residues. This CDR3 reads CASSYPNQRGQETQYF. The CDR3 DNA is TGTGCCAGCAGTTACCCGAACCAGCGGGGCCAAGAGACCCAGTACTTC.

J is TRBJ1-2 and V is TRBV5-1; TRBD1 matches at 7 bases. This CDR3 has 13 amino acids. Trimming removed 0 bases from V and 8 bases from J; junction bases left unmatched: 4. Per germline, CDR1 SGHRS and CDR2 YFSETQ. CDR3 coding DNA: TGCGCCAGCAGCTTGGACAGGGGTATAGGCTACACCTTC. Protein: CASSLDRGIGYTF.

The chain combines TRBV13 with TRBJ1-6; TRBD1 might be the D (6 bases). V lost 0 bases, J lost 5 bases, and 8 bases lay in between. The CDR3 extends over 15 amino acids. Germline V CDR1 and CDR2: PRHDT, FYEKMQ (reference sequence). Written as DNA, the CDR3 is TGTGCCAGCAGCTTAGGGGACAGAAATAATTCACCCCTCCACTTT. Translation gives CASSLGDRNNSPLHF.

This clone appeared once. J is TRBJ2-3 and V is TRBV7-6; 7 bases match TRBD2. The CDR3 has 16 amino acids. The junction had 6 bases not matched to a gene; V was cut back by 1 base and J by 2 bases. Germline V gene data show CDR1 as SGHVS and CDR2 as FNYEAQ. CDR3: CASSLVGGRATDTQYF. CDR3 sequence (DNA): TGTGCCAGCAGCTTAGTCGGGGGGAGAGCCACAGATACGCAGTATTTT.

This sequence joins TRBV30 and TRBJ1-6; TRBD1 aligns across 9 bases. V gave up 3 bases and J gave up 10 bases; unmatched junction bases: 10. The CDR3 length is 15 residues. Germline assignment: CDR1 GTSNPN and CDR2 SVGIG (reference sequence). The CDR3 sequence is CAWSRDREIGSPLHF. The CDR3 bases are TGTGCCTGGAGCCGGGACAGGGAAATAGGATCACCCCTCCACTTT. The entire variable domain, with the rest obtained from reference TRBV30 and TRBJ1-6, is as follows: SQTIHQWPATLVQPVGSPLSLECTVEGTSNPNLYWYRQAAGRGLQLLFYSVGIGQISSEVPQNLSASRPQDRQFILSSKKLLLSDSGFYLCAWSRDREIGSPLHFGNGTRLTVT.

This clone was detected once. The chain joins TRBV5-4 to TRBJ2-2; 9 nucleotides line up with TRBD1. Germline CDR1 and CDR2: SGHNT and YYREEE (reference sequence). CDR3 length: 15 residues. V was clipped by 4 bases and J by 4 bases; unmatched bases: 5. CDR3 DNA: TGTGCCAGCAGCCGGGGACAGGGAGGCACCGGGGAGCTGTTTTTT. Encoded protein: CASSRGQGGTGELFF.

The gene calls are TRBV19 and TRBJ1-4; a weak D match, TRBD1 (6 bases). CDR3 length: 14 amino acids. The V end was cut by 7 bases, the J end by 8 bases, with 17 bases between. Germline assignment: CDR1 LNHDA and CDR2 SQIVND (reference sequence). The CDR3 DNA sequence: TGTGCCAGTACCCCTGACAGGAGGAGCGAAAAACTGTTTTTT. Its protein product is CASTPDRRSEKLFF.